This T cell receptor (beta chain) derives from a study of blood T cell repertoires in COVID-19. Study context: The samples span acute and convalescent COVID-19 from the United States, Italy and Spain. PBMCs, B-cell-depleted T cells, or T cells provided the cDNA or gDNA that made up the material.

In the original processing: From reference gene primer amplification, estimates of nucleated cell counts were derived. Produced via immunoSEQ multiplex PCR; TCRdb's table is partial and in-frame only. V and J calls plus clone size are reproduced from that table; the DNA served to infer D and trimming. This sample has 250,000 to 350,000 clones, with around 89% found just once. This CDR3 is 15 amino acids long. In germline, CDR1 is MNHEY, CDR2 SMNVEV (reference sequence). Trimming pared 3 bases from V and 7 bases from J, leaving 13 bases between. The chain uses TRBV27 and TRBJ1-6; D remains unclear. The source is a woman aged 55-75 years with acute or convalescent COVID-19. The sequenced sample consisted of peripheral blood. CDR3 bases: TGTGCCAGCAGTTTCAGTGGACTCCCAAATTCACCCCTCCACTTT. This sequence encodes CASSFSGLPNSPLHF.